The 2 T cell receptor beta chains below come from one sample, sequenced in a study of CD8+ T cells in alopecia areata listed by TCRdb under 2018. Receptor amplification or capture employed the immunoSEQ multiplex PCR assay. RNA was extracted from all samples and reverse transcribed into cDNA, which served as template for TCR sequencing. In TCRdb, the immuneACCESS table is reduced to in-frame sequences with V and J assigned. These tables do not hold every clone; where another copy was compared, an unresolved V gene accounts for under half, and the others remain unexplained. For this sample there are roughly 120,000 clones; over 60% appear just once. Approximately 2.8% of the sample is in the top ten clones. The sample comprised CD4+ T cells sorted from blood. The receptors here all came from a human donor in good health.

The chain has TRBV6-6 and TRBJ2-7; D not resolved. In germline, CDR1 is MNHNY, CDR2 SVGAGI (reference sequence). The CDR3 is 11 residues long. V was clipped by 5 bases and J by 5 bases, with 7 bases between them. The CDR3 DNA is TGTGCCAGCAGTGCTGCCCACGAGCAGTACTTC. This codes for CASSAAHEQYF.

This chain joins TRBV29-1 and TRBJ2-3, with a tentative D call TRBD2 (5 bases). Germline V gene data show CDR1 as SQVTM and CDR2 as ANQGSEA. The CDR3 loop spans 11 amino acids. The V end was cut by 3 bases, the J end by 5 bases, with 6 bases between. The CDR3: CSVEEEDTQYF. DNA of the CDR3: TGCAGCGTTGAGGAGGAAGATACGCAGTATTTT.